This T cell receptor beta chain was identified during a study of shared clonotypes between healthy human individuals. General study findings and limits: Estimated richness values were generally larger in naive subsets than in memory subsets. Exclusively blood specimens were collected; tissue repertoires likely differ. In having few donors, the study represented limited genetic and exposure-history diversity.

Samples underwent the assay at deep level. Sequencing was performed with immunoSEQ multiplex PCR; in TCRdb, only in-frame clones are kept and a portion is missing. Here the sample spans some 580,000 clones, roughly 97% being singletons. As to this clone: Its antigen is undetermined.

This TCR came from a woman aged 30 to 39 in good health. Sequencing used naive CD4+ T cells sorted from blood. Subset reported: CD45RA+ positively selected.

The CDR3 protein is CASSPRVEEQYF. In nucleotides, the CDR3 is TGTGCCAGCAGCCCCCGAGTCGAGGAGCAGTACTTC. The chain links TRBV28 to TRBJ2-7; D is uncertain. Between the trimmed V and J ends, which lost 6 bases and 7 bases, there was a span of 13 bases. The CDR3 has 12 amino acids. Germline V lookup: CDR1 MDHEN, CDR2 SYDVKM.